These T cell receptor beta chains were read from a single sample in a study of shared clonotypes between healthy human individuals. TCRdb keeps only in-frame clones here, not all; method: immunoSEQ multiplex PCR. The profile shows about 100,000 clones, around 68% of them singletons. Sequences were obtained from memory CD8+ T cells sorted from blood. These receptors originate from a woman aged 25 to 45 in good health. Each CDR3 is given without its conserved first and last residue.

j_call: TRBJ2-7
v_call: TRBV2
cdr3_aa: ASDEGSSGRIEQY

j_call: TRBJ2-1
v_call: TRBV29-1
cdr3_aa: SVPTSVNVNEQF

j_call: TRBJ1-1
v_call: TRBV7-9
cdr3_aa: ASRPGQGAAEAF

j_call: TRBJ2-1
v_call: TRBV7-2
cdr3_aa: ASTEEGRSYNEQF

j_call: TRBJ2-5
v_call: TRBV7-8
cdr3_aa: ASSFSGALAETQY

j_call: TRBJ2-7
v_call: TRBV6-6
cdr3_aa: ASSYHAQGYEQY

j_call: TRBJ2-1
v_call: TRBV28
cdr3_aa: ASKSPGRYNEQF

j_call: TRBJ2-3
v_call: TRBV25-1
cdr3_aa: ASSDSGTSVFTDTQY

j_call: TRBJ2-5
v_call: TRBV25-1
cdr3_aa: ASSEGQRDLQETQY

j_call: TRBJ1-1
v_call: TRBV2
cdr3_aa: ASSERDENTEAF

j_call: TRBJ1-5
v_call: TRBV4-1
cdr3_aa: ASSHGQGGDWPQH

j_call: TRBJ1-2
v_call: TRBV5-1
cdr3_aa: ASSLIQGMNYGYT

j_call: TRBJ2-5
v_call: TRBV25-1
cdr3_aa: ASSEFEGETQY

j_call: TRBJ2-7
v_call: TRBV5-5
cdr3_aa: ASSFVGSPYEQY

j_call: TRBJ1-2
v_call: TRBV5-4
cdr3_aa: ASSGTDSNYGYT

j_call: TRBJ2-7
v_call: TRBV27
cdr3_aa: ASSFPGSTYEQY

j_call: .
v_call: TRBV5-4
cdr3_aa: ASSSVDEQY

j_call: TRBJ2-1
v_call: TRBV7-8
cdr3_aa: ASSLGARSSYNEQF

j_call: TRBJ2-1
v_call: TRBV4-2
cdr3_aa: ASSQESLAGVGEQF

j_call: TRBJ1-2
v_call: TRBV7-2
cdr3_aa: ASSLARTDPPIYYGYT

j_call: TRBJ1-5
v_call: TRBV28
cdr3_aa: ASSDNDRGNNQPQH

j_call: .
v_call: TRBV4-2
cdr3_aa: ASSLLAGVGVGEQY

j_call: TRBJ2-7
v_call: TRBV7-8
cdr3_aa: ASSLVSGVSYEQY

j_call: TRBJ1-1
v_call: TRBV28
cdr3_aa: ASRNRGNTEAF

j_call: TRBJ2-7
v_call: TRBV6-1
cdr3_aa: ASSSPLGGVYEQY

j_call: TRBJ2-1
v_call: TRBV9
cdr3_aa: ASSARGRGLSYNEQF

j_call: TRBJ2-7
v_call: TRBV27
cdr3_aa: ASSFFGGAYEQY

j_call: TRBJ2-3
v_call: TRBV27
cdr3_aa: ASSLKARNEGDTQY

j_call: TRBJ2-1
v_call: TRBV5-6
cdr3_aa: ASSLVWGSHNEQF

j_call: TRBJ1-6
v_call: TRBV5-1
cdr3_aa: ASSQGRRGSPLH

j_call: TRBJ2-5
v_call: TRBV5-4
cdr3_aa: ASVGLGETQY

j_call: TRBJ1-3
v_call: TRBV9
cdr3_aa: ASSVRDSSGNTIY

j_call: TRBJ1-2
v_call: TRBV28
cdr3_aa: ASSSPRDPWGYT

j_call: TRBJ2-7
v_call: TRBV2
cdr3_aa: ASSEDVREQY

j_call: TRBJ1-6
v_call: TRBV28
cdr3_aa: ASSLPLDGNSPLH

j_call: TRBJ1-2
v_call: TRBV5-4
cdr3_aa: ASNPSTGMHYT

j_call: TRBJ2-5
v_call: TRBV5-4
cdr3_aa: ASSSKRGETQY

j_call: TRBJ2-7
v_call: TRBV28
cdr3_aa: ASSQYGTGRRNEQY

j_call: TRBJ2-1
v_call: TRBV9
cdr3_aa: ASSAVVASYNEQF

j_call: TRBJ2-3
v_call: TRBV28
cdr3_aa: ASRFGTGGVIRRDTQY

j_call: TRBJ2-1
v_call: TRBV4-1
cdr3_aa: ASSQAAGVNEQF

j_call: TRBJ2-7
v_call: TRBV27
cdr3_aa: ASSPSPGRCTYEQY

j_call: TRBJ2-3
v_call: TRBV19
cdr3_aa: ASSIARTGTDTQY

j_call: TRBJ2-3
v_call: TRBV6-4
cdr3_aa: ASSTSTVSDTQY

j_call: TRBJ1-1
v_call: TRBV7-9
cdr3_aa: ASSLTLNTEAF

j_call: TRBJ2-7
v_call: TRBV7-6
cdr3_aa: ASSLQRDSYEQY

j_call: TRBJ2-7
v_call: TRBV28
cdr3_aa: ASSQIWASESNEQY

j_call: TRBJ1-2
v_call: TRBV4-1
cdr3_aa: ASSLSPDRYWWGYT

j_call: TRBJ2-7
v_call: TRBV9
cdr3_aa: ASSVAGGPYEQY

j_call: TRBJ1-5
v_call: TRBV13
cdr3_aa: ASSRYGQPQH

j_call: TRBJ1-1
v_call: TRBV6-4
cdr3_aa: ASSASDGTTEAF

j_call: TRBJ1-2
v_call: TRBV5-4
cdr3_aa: ASSFVPSRRDYGYT

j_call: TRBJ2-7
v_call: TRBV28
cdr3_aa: ASSLAGTSFDEQY

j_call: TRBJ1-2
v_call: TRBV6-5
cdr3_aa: ASRPDRVDGYT

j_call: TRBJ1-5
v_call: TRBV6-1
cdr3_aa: ASSEGPRYSNQPQH